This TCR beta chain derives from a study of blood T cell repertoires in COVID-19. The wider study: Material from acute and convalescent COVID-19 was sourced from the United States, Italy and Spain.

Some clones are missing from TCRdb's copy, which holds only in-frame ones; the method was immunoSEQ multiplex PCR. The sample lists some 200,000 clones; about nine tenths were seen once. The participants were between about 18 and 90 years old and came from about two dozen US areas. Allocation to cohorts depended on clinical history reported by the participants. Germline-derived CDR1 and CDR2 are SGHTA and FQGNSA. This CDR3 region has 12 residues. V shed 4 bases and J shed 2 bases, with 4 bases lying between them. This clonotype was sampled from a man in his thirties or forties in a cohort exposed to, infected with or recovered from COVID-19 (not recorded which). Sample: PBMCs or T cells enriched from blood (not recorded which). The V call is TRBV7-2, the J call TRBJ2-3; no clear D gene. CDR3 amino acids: CASSSFTDTQYF. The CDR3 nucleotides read TGTGCCAGCAGCTCCTTCACAGATACGCAGTATTTT.